A single sample gave rise to the 21 T cell receptor beta chains below, sequenced in a study of T cell responses to AZD1222 COVID-19 vaccine. Assay used: immunoSEQ multiplex PCR; TCRdb lists only in-frame clones, some missing. The sample includes around 140,000 clones, 85% to 90% of them seen just once. Here the sequenced sample was peripheral blood, taken 28 days after the second AZD1222 dose. The receptor source for this set is an adult who received the AZD1222 COVID-19 vaccine.

The CDR3 protein is CASSLQDSTDTQYF. The DNA for the CDR3 is TGCGCCAGCAGCTTACAGGACTCCACAGATACGCAGTATTTT. The rearrangement links TRBV5-1 to TRBJ2-3; D might be TRBD1 or TRBD2, each matching 5 bases. Germline V gives CDR1 SGHRS, CDR2 YFSETQ. Trimming removed 2 bases at V and 2 bases at J, with 9 bases between. This CDR3 spans 14 amino acids.

The chain recombines TRBV28 with TRBJ2-5; 7 nucleotides align to TRBD1. This CDR3 spans 15 amino acids. The V gene's germline CDR1 is MDHEN and CDR2 SYDVKM. V lost 4 bases, J lost 2 bases, and 7 bases stayed unmatched. CDR3 in DNA: TGTGCCAGCAGTTCCAGACAGGGTCGGCAAGAGACCCAGTACTTC. Its protein is CASSSRQGRQETQYF. Complete variable domain (other parts from reference TRBV28 and TRBJ2-5): DVKVTQSSRYLVKRTGEKVFLECVQDMDHENMFWYRQDPGLGLRLIYFSYDVKMKEKGDIPEGYSVSREKKERFSLILESASTNQTSMYLCASSSRQGRQETQYFGPGTRLLVL.

The chain joins TRBV5-4 to TRBJ1-2, with a weak D call TRBD1 (5 bases). Germline assignment: CDR1 SGHNT and CDR2 YYREEE (reference sequence). There are 13 residues in the CDR3. The V and J ends lost 6 bases and 1 base respectively, with 10 bases between them. The CDR3, as DNA: TGTGCCAGCAACGACCAGGGTAACTATGGCTACACCTTC. Protein sequence: CASNDQGNYGYTF.

The rearrangement links TRBV5-6 to TRBJ2-1; 8 bases line up with TRBD2. Trimming removed 0 bases from V and 4 bases from J; junction bases left unmatched: 6. Germline V gene data show CDR1 as SGHDT and CDR2 as YYEEEE. CDR3 size: 16 residues. CDR3 in amino acids: CASSLDPLAVYNEQFF. CDR3 nucleotides: TGTGCCAGCAGCTTGGATCCACTAGCGGTTTACAATGAGCAGTTCTTC.

This chain uses TRBV7-8 with TRBJ1-5, with D hard to call. V lost 1 base and J 0 bases, leaving 13 bases between the germline ends. In germline, CDR1 is SGHVS, CDR2 FQNEAQ. The CDR3 is 17 amino acids. As DNA, the CDR3 is TGTGCCAGCAGCTTAGAACCTAGAGATTATAGCAATCAGCCCCAGCATTTT. Translated, it gives CASSLEPRDYSNQPQHF.

In nucleotides, the CDR3 is TGTGCCAGCAGCGTCTCCCGGGACAGGAATAGGGATAATTCACCCCTCCACTTT. It translates to CASSVSRDRNRDNSPLHF. V is TRBV9 and J is TRBJ1-6; 8 positions match TRBD1. V lost 2 bases and J lost 5; bases outside the gene matches: 12. The length of the CDR3 is 18 residues. Germline V gene lookup returns CDR1 SGDLS and CDR2 YYNGEE.

This clone was found once. The V call is TRBV19, the J call TRBJ1-4; D is undetermined. The CDR3 extends over 16 amino acids. Trimming removed 7 bases from V and 3 bases from J, with 18 bases in between. Germline-derived CDR1 and CDR2 are LNHDA and SQIVND (reference sequence). CDR3 loop: CASMGNTEIPNEKLFF. In DNA form, the CDR3 reads TGTGCCAGTATGGGCAATACAGAGATACCTAATGAAAAACTGTTTTTT.

This rearrangement joins TRBV7-9 to TRBJ1-1; TRBD1 is a possible D gene (5 bases). Germline lookup yields CDR1 SEHNR and CDR2 FQNEAQ (reference sequence). Trimming left V 1 base short and J 0 bases short, with 15 bases between. The CDR3 runs to 17 residues. The CDR3 DNA follows: TGTGCCAGCAGCTTAGATCAGGGCCGCTACATGAACACTGAAGCTTTCTTT. This sequence encodes CASSLDQGRYMNTEAFF.

The chain combines TRBV19 with TRBJ1-1, with 8 bases matching TRBD1. Germline-derived CDR1 and CDR2 are LNHDA and SQIVND (reference sequence). The CDR3 is 14 residues long. Unmatched junction bases numbered 6, after V lost 4 bases and J lost 5 bases. CDR3 region: CASSRGQGGTEAFF. In DNA, the CDR3 is TGTGCCAGTAGTAGAGGACAGGGAGGGACTGAAGCTTTCTTT.

The chain links TRBV5-1 to TRBJ1-6; D uncertain. The CDR3 totals 14 residues. V lost 4 bases, J lost 6 bases, and 11 bases lay in between. The V gene's germline CDR1 is SGHRS and CDR2 YFSETQ. The CDR3 coding sequence is TGCGCCAGCAGCGCCGGACTGATTAATTCACCCCTCCACTTT. This encodes CASSAGLINSPLHF.

The V call is TRBV7-6, the J call TRBJ1-4; D might be TRBD1 (6 bases). The CDR3 is made up of 17 amino acids. Germline CDR1 is SGHVS and CDR2 is FNYEAQ. Trimming stripped 5 bases from V and 8 bases from J, with 24 bases between. CDR3 sequence: CASSPTGSLRGIEKLFF. CDR3 coding DNA: TGTGCCAGCAGCCCGACAGGTTCCCTAAGAGGGATAGAAAAACTGTTTTTT.

The chain recombines TRBV7-9 with TRBJ1-1; possibly TRBD1 for D (6 bases). The CDR3 has 12 residues. Per the germline V gene, CDR1 is SEHNR and CDR2 is FQNEAQ (reference sequence). Trimming pared 5 bases from V and 7 bases from J, leaving 11 bases between. This CDR3 reads CASSLGQIEAFF. CDR3 coding DNA: TGTGCCAGCAGCCTCGGACAGATTGAAGCTTTCTTT. Together with reference TRBV7-9 and TRBJ1-1, the CDR3 gives the full variable domain: DTGVSQNPRHKITKRGQNVTFRCDPISEHNRLYWYRQTLGQGPEFLTYFQNEAQLEKSRLLSDRFSAERPKGSFSTLEIQRTEQGDSAMYLCASSLGQIEAFFGQGTRLTVV.

V and J are TRBV11-2 and TRBJ1-2, with D tentatively TRBD1 (5 bases). The CDR3 length is 13 residues. Per germline, CDR1 SGHAT and CDR2 FQNNGV. Trimming removed 5 bases at V and 8 bases at J, with 15 bases between. This CDR3 is CASSQGAVEGYTF. The DNA of the CDR3 is TGTGCCAGCAGCCAGGGTGCGGTGGAAGGCTACACCTTC.

V usage is TRBV6-5 and J usage is TRBJ1-6; D ambiguous. The germline CDR1 and CDR2 sequences are MNHEY and SVGAGI. The CDR3 has 13 amino acids. With 6 bases removed from V and 13 bases from J, the gap between germline ends came to 16 bases. CDR3 residues: CASRTAPSNPLHF. The CDR3 region has the DNA TGTGCCAGCAGAACGGCCCCGTCAAATCCCCTCCACTTT.

The chain recombines TRBV9 with TRBJ2-3, with TRBD2 matching over 10 bases. Germline-derived CDR1 and CDR2 are SGDLS and YYNGEE. J gave up 6 bases and V 0 bases, and 10 bases lay outside the gene matches. This CDR3 region has 17 residues. CDR3 sequence: CASSVAGSSGGRDTQYF. The CDR3 nucleotides are TGTGCCAGCAGCGTAGCTGGCAGTAGCGGGGGGCGGGATACGCAGTATTTT.

The chain couples TRBV3-1 (or the pseudogene TRBV3-2) to TRBJ1-2, with 11 bases matching TRBD1. The ends lost 4 bases at V and 8 bases at J; junction bases unmatched: 12. Germline V gene lookup returns CDR1 LGHDT and CDR2 YNNKEL (reference sequence). The CDR3 sequence is 16 residues long. CDR3 region: CASSLSWTGGTKGYTF. CDR3 nucleotide sequence: TGTGCCAGCAGCCTTTCTTGGACAGGGGGCACAAAGGGCTACACCTTC.

The V and J genes are TRBV28 and TRBJ1-5; unclear D gene. CDR3 length: 12 residues. The V gene's germline CDR1 is MDHEN and CDR2 SYDVKM. The V end was cut by 1 base, the J end by 7 bases, with 5 bases between. The CDR3 DNA is TGTGCCAGCAGTTTATTACGGCAGCCCCAGCATTTT. It codes for CASSLLRQPQHF.

The chain employs TRBV5-4 and TRBJ1-1, with D uncertain. V lost 6 bases and J 7 bases, leaving 16 bases between the germline ends. Germline values: CDR1 SGHNT, CDR2 YYREEE (reference sequence). This CDR3 is built from 13 residues. CDR3 in DNA: TGTGCCAGCACCCCGCCGGGAAGGGATGAAGCTTTCTTT. This gives the protein CASTPPGRDEAFF. Looking up the rest from reference TRBV5-4 and TRBJ1-1 gives the full variable domain: ETGVTQSPTHLIKTRGQQVTLRCSSQSGHNTVSWYQQALGQGPQFIFQYYREEENGRGNFPPRFSGLQFPNYSSELNVNALELDDSALYLCASTPPGRDEAFFGQGTRLTVV.

The CDR3, as DNA: TGCGCCAGCAGCCACGCTAGCGGGGACTACAATGAGCAGTTCTTC. This translates into CASSHASGDYNEQFF. The V and J genes are TRBV4-1 and TRBJ2-1, with TRBD2 identical over 9 bases. CDR1 is MGHRA, CDR2 YSYEKL, per germline. The CDR3 is 15 amino acids. V gave up 3 bases and J gave up 3 bases; unmatched junction bases: 3.

CDR3 nucleotide sequence: TGTGCCAGCAGTCCAGGACTGATTCGCAATCAGCCCCAGCATTTT. Encoded protein: CASSPGLIRNQPQHF. J is TRBJ1-5 and V is TRBV6-6; D is undetermined. CDR1 and CDR2 (germline): MNHNY, SVGAGI (reference sequence). V dropped 5 bases and J dropped 2 bases, with 13 bases sitting between them. The CDR3 has 15 amino acids.

The chain links TRBV28 to TRBJ1-2, with 7 bases that match TRBD1. Germline-derived CDR1 and CDR2 are MDHEN and SYDVKM. The CDR3 runs to 14 residues. After removal of 7 bases from V and 4 bases from J, the junction contained 9 bases not matched to a gene. The CDR3 DNA sequence: TGTGCCAGCACCCTTCGGAGGGACAGCTATGGCTACACCTTC. Translating it yields CASTLRRDSYGYTF.